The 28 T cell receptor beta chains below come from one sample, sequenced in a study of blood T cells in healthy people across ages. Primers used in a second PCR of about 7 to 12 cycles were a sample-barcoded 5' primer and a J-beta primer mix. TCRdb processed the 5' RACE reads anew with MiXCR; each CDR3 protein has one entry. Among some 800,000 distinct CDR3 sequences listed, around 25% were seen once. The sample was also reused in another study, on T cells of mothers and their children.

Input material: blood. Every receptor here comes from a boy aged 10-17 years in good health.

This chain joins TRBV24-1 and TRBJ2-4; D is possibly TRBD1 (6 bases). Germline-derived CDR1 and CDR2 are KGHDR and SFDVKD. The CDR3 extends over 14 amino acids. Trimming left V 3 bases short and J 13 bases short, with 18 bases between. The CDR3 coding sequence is TGTGCCACCAGTGATCTAGATTCCGGGACACCACAGTACTTC. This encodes CATSDLDSGTPQYF.

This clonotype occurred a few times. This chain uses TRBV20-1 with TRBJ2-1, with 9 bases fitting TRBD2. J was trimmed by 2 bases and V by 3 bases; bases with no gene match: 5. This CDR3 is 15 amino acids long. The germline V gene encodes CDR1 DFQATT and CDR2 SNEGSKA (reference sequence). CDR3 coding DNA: TGCAGTGCTAGTGGGACTAGCCTTACCTACAATGAGCAGTTCTTC. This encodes CSASGTSLTYNEQFF.

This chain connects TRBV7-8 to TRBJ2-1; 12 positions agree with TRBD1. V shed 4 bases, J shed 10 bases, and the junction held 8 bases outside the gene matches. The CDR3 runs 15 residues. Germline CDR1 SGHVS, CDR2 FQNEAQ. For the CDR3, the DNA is TGTGCCAGCAGCTCCCGGGACAGGGGGCGAGGGGAGCAGTTCTTC. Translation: CASSSRDRGRGEQFF.

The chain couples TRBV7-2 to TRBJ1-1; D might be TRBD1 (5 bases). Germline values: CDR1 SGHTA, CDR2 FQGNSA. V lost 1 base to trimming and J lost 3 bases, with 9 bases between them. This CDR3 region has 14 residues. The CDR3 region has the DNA TGTGCCAGCAGCTTAGGGACACTATACACTGAAGCTTTCTTT. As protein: CASSLGTLYTEAFF.

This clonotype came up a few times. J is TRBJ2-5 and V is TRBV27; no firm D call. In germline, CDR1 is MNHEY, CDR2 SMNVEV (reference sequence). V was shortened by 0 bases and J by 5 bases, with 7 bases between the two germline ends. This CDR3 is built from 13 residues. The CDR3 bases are TGTGCCAGCAGTTTATCCGGGTTCGAGACCCAGTACTTC. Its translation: CASSLSGFETQYF.

The CDR3 sequence: CASGTGEEYGYTF. The CDR3 bases are TGTGCTAGTGGTACAGGGGAGGAATATGGCTACACCTTC. V gene TRBV12-5 combines with J gene TRBJ1-2, with 7 bases that match TRBD1. CDR1 LGHNT and CDR2 FRNRAP come from the germline V gene. The CDR3 sequence is 13 residues long. Trimming removed 5 bases from V and 5 bases from J; junction bases left unmatched: 5.

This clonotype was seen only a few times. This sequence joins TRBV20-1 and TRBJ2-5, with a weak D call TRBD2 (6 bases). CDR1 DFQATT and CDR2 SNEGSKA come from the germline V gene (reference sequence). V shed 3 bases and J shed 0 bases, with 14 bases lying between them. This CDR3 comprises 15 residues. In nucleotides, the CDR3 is TGCAGTGCTAGGGCTTCTAGCGTAAACCAAGAGACCCAGTACTTC. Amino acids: CSARASSVNQETQYF.

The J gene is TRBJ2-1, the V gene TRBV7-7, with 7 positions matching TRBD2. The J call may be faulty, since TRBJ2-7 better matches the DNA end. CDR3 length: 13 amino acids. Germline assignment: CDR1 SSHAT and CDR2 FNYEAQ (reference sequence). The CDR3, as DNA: TGTGCCAGCAGCCCTAGCGGCCCTGGCGAGCAGTACTTC. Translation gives CASSPSGPGEQYF.

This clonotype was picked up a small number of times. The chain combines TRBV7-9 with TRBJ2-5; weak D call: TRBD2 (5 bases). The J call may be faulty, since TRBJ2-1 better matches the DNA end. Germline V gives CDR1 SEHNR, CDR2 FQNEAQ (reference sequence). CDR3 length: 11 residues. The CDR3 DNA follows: TGTGCCAGCAGTGCTCGACTATCACAGTTCTTC. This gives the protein CASSARLSQFF.

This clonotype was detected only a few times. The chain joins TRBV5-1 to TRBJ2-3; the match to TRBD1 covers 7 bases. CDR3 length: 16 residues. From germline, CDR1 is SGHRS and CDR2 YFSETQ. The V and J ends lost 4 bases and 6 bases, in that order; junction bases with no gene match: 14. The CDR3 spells CASSAASGTVGDTQYF. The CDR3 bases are TGCGCCAGCAGCGCAGCCTCCGGGACAGTGGGGGATACGCAGTATTTT.

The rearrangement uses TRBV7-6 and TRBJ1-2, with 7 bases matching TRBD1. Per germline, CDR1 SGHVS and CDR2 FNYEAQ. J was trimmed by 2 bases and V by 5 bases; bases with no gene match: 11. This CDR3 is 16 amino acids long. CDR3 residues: CASSPLRGQSNYGYTF. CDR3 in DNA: TGTGCCAGCAGCCCCCTAAGGGGGCAGTCCAACTATGGCTACACCTTC.

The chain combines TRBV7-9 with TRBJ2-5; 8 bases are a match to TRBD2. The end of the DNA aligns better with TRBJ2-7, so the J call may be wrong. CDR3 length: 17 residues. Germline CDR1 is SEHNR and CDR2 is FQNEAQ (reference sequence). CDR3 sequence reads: CASSSIRLTSGLYEQYF. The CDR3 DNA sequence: TGTGCCAGCAGCTCGATCCGCCTTACTAGCGGACTCTACGAGCAGTACTTC.

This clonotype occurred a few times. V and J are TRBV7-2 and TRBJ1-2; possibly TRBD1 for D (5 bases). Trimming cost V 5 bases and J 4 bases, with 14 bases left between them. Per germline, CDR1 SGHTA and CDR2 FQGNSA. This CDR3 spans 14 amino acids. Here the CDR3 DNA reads TGTGCCAGCAGCGACCCGGGACCCCTCTATGGCTACACCTTC. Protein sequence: CASSDPGPLYGYTF.

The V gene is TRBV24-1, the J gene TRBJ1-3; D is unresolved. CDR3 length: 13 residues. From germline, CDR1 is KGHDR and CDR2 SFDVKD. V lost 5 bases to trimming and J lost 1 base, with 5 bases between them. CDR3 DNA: TGTGCCACCAGTGGGCCGTCTGGAAACACCATATATTTT. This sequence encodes CATSGPSGNTIYF.

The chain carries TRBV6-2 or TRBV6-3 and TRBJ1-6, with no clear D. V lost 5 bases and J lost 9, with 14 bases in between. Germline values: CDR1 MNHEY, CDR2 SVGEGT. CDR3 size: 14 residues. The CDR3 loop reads CASSPDRRSSPLHF. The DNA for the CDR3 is TGTGCCAGCAGTCCCGATAGGAGGTCTTCACCCCTCCACTTT.

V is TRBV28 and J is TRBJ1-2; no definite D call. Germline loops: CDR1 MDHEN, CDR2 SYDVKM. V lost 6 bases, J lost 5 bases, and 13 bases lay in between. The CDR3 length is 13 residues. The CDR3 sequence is CASRLWQQYGYTF. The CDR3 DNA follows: TGTGCCAGCAGGTTGTGGCAGCAATATGGCTACACCTTC.

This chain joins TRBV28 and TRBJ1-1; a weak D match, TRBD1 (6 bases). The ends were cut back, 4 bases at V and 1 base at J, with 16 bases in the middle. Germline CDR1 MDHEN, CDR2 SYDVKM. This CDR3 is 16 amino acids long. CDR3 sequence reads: CASSSDRWGANTEAFF. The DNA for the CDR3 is TGTGCCAGCAGTTCCGATAGGTGGGGGGCGAACACTGAAGCTTTCTTT.

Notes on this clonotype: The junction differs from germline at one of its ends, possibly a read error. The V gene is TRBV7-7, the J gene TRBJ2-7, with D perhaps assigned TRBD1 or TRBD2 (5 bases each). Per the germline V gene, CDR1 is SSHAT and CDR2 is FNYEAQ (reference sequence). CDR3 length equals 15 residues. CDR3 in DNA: TGTGCTAGCAGCCGGGGCGAGGGAAGCTCCTACGAGCAGTACTTC. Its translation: CASSRGEGSSYEQYF.

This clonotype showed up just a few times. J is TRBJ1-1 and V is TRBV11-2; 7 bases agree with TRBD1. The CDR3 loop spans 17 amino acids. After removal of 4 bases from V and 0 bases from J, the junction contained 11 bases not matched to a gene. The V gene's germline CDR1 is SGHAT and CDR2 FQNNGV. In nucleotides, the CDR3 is TGTGCCAGCAGCTCTTTCCCGTTACAGGGGTTGAACACTGAAGCTTTCTTT. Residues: CASSSFPLQGLNTEAFF.

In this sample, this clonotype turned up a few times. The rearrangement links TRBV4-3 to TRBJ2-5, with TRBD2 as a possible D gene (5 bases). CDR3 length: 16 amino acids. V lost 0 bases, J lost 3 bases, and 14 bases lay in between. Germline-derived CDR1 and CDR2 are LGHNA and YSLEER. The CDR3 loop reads CASSQESGVPEETQYF. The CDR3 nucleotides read TGCGCCAGCAGCCAAGAATCCGGGGTACCAGAAGAGACCCAGTACTTC.

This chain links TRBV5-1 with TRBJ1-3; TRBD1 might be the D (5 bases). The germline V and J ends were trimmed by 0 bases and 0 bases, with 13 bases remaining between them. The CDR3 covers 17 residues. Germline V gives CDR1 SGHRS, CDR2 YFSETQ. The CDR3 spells CASSLVATASSGNTIYF. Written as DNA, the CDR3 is TGCGCCAGCAGCTTGGTTGCGACAGCCTCCTCTGGAAACACCATATATTTT. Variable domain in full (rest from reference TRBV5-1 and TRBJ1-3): KAGVTQTPRYLIKTRGQQVTLSCSPISGHRSVSWYQQTPGQGLQFLFEYFSETQRNKGNFPGRFSGRQFSNSRSEMNVSTLELGDSALYLCASSLVATASSGNTIYFGEGSWLTVV.

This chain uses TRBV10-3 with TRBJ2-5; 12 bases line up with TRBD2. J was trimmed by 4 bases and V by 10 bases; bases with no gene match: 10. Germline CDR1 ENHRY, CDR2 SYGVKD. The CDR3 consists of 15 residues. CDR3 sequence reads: CATALAGGQLETQYF. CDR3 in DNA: TGTGCCACCGCGCTAGCGGGGGGGCAACTAGAGACCCAGTACTTC.

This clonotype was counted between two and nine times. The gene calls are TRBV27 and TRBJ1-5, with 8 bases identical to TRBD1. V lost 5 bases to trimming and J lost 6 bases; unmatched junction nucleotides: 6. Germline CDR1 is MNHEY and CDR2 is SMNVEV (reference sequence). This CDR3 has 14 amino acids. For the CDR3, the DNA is TGTGCCAGCAGTGTTCAGGGGGCTTTTCAGCCCCAGCATTTT. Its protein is CASSVQGAFQPQHF.

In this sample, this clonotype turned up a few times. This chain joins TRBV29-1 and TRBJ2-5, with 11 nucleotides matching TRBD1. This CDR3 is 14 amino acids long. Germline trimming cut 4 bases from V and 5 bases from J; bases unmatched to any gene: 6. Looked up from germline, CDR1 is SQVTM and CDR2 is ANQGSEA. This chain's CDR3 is CSVVPDRGRETQYF. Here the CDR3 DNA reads TGCAGCGTTGTACCGGACAGGGGGCGGGAGACCCAGTACTTC.

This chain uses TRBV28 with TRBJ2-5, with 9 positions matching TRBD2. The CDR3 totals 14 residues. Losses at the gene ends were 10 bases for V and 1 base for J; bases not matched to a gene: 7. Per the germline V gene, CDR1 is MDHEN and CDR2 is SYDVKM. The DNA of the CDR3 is TGTGCCATCTCCGGGACTAGCCTCCAAGAGACCCAGTACTTC. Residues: CAISGTSLQETQYF. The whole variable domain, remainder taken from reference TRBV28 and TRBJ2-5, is DVKVTQSSRYLVKRTGEKVFLECVQDMDHENMFWYRQDPGLGLRLIYFSYDVKMKEKGDIPEGYSVSREKKERFSLILESASTNQTSMYLCAISGTSLQETQYFGPGTRLLVL.

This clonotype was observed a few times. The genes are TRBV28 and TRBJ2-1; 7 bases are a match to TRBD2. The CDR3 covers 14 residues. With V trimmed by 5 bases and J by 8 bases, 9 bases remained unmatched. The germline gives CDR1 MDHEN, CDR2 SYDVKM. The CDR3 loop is CASSPPGLVDEQFF. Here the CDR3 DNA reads TGTGCCAGCAGTCCCCCCGGACTAGTGGATGAGCAGTTCTTC.

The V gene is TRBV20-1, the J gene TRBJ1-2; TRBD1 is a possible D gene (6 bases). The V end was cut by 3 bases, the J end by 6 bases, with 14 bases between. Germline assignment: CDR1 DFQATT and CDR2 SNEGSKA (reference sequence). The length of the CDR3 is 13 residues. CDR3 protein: CSASPGGLHGYTF. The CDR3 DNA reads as TGCAGTGCTAGTCCGGGGGGGCTTCATGGCTACACCTTC.

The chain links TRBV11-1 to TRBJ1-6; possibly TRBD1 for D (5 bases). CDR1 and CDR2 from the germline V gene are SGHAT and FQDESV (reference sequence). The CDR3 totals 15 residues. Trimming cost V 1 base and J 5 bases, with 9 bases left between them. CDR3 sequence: CASSLGRQNNSPLHF. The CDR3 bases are TGTGCCAGCAGCTTAGGCCGACAGAATAATTCACCCCTCCACTTT.